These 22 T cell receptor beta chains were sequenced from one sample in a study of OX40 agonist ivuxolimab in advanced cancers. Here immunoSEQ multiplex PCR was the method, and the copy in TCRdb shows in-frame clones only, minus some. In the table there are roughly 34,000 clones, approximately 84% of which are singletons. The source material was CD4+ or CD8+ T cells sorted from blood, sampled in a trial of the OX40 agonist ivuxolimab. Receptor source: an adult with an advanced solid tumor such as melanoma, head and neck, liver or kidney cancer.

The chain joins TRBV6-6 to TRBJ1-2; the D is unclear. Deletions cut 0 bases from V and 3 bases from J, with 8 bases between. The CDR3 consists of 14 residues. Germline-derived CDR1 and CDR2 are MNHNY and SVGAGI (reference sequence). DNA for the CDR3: TGTGCCAGCAGTTACTCGGCCATAGACTATGGCTACACCTTC. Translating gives CASSYSAIDYGYTF.

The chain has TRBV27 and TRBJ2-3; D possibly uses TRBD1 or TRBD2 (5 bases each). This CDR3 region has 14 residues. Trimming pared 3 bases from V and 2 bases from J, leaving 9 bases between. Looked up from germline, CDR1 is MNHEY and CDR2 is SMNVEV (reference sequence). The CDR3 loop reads CASSLRGTTDTQYF. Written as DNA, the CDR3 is TGTGCCAGCAGTTTGAGGGGAACCACAGATACGCAGTATTTT.

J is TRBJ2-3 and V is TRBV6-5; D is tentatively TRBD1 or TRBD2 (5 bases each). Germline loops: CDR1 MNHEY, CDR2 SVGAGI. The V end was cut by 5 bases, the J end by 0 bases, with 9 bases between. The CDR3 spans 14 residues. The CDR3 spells CASSPWGSTDTQYF. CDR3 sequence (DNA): TGTGCCAGCAGTCCTTGGGGGAGCACAGATACGCAGTATTTT.

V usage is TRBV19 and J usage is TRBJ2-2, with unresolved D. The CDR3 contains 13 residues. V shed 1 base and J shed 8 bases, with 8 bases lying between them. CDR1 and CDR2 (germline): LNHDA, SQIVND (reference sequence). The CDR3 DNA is TGTGCCAGTAGTATAGTGGCCAAGGGGGAGCTGTTTTTT. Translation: CASSIVAKGELFF.

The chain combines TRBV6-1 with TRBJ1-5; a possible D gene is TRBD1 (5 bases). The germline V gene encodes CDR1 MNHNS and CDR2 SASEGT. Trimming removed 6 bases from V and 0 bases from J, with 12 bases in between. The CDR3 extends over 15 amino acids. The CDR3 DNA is TGTGCCAGCAGAATGACAGCGGATAGCAATCAGCCCCAGCATTTT. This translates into CASRMTADSNQPQHF.

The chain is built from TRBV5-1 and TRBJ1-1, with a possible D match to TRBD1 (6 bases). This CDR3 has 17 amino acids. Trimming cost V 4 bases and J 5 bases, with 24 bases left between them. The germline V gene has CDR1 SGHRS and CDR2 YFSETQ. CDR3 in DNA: TGCGCCAGCAGCCTGGTCGAAGGGGGGGCTATAAGAACTGAAGCTTTCTTT. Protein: CASSLVEGGAIRTEAFF.

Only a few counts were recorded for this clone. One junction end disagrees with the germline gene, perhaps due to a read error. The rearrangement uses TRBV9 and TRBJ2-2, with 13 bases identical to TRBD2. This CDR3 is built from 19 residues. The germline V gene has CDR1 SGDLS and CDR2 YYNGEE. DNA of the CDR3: TGTGCCAGCAGCGTAGCGACTAGCGGGAGGAGTTGGAACAACGGGGAGCTGTTTTTT. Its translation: CASSVATSGRSWNNGELFF.

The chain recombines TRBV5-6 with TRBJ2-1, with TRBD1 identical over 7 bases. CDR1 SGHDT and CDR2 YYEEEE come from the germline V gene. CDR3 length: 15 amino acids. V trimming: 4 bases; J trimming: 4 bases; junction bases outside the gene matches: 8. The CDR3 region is CASSPGTAFYNEQFF. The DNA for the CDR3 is TGTGCCAGCAGCCCCGGGACAGCATTTTACAATGAGCAGTTCTTC.

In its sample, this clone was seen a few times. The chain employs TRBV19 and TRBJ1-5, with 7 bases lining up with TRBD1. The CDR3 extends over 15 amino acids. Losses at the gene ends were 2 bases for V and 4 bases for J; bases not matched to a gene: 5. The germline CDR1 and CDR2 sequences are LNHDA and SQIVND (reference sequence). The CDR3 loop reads CASSIRGQLNQPQHF. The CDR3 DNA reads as TGTGCCAGTAGTATAAGGGGACAGCTTAATCAGCCCCAGCATTTT.

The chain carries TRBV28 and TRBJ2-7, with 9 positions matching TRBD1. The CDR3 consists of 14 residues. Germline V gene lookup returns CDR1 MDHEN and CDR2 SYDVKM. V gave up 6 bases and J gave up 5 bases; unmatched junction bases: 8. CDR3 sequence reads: CASRPYRGLDEQYF. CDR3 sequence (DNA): TGTGCCAGCAGACCCTACAGGGGGCTCGACGAGCAGTACTTC.

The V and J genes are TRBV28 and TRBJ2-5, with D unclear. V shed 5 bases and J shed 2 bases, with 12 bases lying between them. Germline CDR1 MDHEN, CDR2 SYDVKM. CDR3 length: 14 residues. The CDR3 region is CASSLLGLQETQYF. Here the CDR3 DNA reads TGTGCCAGCAGTCTCCTAGGTCTTCAAGAGACCCAGTACTTC. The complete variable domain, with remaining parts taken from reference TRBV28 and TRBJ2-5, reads DVKVTQSSRYLVKRTGEKVFLECVQDMDHENMFWYRQDPGLGLRLIYFSYDVKMKEKGDIPEGYSVSREKKERFSLILESASTNQTSMYLCASSLLGLQETQYFGPGTRLLVL.

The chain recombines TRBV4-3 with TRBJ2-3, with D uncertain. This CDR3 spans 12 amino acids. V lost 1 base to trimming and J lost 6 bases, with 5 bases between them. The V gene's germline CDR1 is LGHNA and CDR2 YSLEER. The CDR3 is CASSQAYDTQYF. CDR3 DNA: TGCGCCAGCAGCCAAGCGTATGATACGCAGTATTTT.

CDR3 coding DNA: TGTGCCAGCAGCTGGACGTACGAGCAGTACTTC. Its protein product is CASSWTYEQYF. The V and J genes are TRBV11-2 and TRBJ2-7; D remains ambiguous. This CDR3 comprises 11 residues. The V and J ends lost 4 bases and 4 bases respectively, with 5 bases between them. Germline loops: CDR1 SGHAT, CDR2 FQNNGV.

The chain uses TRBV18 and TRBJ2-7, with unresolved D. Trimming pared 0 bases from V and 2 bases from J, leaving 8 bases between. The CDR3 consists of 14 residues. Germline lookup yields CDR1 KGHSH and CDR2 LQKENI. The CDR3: CASSPPEQPYEQYF. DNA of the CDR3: TGTGCCAGCTCACCACCCGAACAGCCCTACGAGCAGTACTTC.

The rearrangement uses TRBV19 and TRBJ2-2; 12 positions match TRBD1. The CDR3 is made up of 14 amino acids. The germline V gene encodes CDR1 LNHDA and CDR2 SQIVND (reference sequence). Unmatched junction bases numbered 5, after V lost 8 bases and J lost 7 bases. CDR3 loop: CASGGTGGSGELFF. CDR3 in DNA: TGTGCCAGTGGCGGGACAGGGGGCAGCGGGGAGCTGTTTTTT. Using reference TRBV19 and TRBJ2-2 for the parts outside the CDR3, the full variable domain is DGGITQSPKYLFRKEGQNVTLSCEQNLNHDAMYWYRQDPGQGLRLIYYSQIVNDFQKGDIAEGYSVSREKKESFPLTVTSAQKNPTAFYLCASGGTGGSGELFFGEGSRLTVL.

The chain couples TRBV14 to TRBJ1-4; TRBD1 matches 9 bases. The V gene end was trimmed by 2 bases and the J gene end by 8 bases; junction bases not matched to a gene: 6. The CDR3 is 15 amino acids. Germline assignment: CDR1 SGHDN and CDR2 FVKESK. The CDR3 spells CASSQRDRAREKLFF. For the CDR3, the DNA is TGTGCCAGCAGCCAAAGGGACAGGGCAAGGGAAAAACTGTTTTTT.

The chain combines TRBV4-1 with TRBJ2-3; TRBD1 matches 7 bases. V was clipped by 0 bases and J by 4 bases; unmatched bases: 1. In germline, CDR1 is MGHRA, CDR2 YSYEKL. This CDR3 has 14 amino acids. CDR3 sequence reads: CASSQDQGADTQYF. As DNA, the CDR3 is TGCGCCAGCAGCCAAGATCAGGGGGCAGATACGCAGTATTTT.

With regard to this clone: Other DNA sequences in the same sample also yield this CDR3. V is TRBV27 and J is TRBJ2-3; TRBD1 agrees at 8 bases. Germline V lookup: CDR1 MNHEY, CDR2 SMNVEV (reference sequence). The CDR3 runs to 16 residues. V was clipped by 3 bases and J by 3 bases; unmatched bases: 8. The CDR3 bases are TGTGCCAGCAGTTTTCTAGGACAGGGTCCTACAGATACGCAGTATTTT. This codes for CASSFLGQGPTDTQYF.

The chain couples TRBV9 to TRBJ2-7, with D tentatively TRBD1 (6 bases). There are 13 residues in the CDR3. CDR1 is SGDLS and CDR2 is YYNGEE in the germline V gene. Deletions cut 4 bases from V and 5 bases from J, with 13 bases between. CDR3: CASSSWAGDEQYF. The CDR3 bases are TGTGCCAGCAGCTCCTGGGCAGGGGACGAGCAGTACTTC. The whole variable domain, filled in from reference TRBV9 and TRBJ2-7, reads DSGVTQTPKHLITATGQRVTLRCSPRSGDLSVYWYQQSLDQGLQFLIQYYNGEERAKGNILERFSAQQFPDLHSELNLSSLELGDSALYFCASSSWAGDEQYFGPGTRLTVT.

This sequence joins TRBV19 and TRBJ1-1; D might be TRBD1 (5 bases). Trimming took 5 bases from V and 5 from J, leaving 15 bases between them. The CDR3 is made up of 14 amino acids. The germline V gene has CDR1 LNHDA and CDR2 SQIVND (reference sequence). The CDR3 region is CASSPDTGSTEAFF. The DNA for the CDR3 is TGTGCCAGTAGTCCGGACACAGGATCGACTGAAGCTTTCTTT.

CDR3 bases: TGTGCCAGCAGTTACTCGCAGATTTTGAACACTGAAGCTTTCTTT. Protein: CASSYSQILNTEAFF. The chain employs TRBV6-5 and TRBJ1-1; D is unclear. Germline V CDR1 and CDR2: MNHEY, SVGAGI. Between the trimmed V and J ends, which lost 0 bases and 0 bases, there was a span of 8 bases. This CDR3 comprises 15 residues.

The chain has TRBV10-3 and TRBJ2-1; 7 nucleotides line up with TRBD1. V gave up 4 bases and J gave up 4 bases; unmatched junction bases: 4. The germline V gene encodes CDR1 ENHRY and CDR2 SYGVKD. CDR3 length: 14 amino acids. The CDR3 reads CAISGQGPYNEQFF. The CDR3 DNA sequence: TGTGCCATCAGTGGACAGGGCCCTTACAATGAGCAGTTCTTC.